These 23 T cell receptor beta chains came from one sample sequenced in a study of OX40 agonist ivuxolimab in advanced cancers. The method was immunoSEQ multiplex PCR; TCRdb's version includes in-frame clones alone and lacks a portion of them. The sample has under 75,000 clones; approximately 86% are singletons. The sample was CD4+ or CD8+ T cells sorted from blood, taken in a trial of the OX40 agonist ivuxolimab. The receptors were sampled from an adult with an advanced solid tumor such as melanoma, head and neck, liver or kidney cancer.

This clone came up a few times. This rearrangement joins TRBV14 to TRBJ2-2; D is unclear. This CDR3 comprises 13 residues. V dropped 2 bases and J dropped 6 bases, with 7 bases sitting between them. Germline V CDR1 and CDR2: SGHDN, FVKESK. CDR3 nucleotide sequence: TGTGCCAGCAGCCAACTGGGCCCCGGGGAGCTGTTTTTT. This translates into CASSQLGPGELFF.

The chain is built from TRBV30 and TRBJ2-3; 7 bases align to TRBD1. V lost 0 bases and J lost 3; bases outside the gene matches: 18. Germline V gene data show CDR1 as GTSNPN and CDR2 as SVGIG (reference sequence). The CDR3 runs to 19 residues. CDR3 amino acids: CAWSVLRTWGTEATDTQYF. CDR3 DNA: TGTGCCTGGAGTGTACTGAGGACCTGGGGGACAGAAGCAACAGATACGCAGTATTTT.

The rearrangement joins TRBV5-1 to TRBJ2-7; a weak D match, TRBD2 (6 bases). Germline-derived CDR1 and CDR2 are SGHRS and YFSETQ. This CDR3 region has 14 residues. V was shortened by 2 bases and J by 1 base, with 10 bases between the two germline ends. DNA for the CDR3: TGCGCCAGCAGCTTATCCGGGGGATCCTACGAGCAGTACTTC. It specifies CASSLSGGSYEQYF.

The V gene is TRBV27, the J gene TRBJ1-2; 9 nucleotides align to TRBD1. The CDR3 consists of 14 residues. Germline CDR1 is MNHEY and CDR2 is SMNVEV (reference sequence). J lost 4 bases, V lost 5 bases, and 5 bases had no gene match. The CDR3 here is CASSGTGSFYGYTF. The CDR3 DNA sequence: TGTGCCAGCAGTGGGACAGGGAGTTTCTATGGCTACACCTTC.

The genes are TRBV10-3 and TRBJ2-1, with D possibly called TRBD1 or TRBD2 (5 bases each). The ends were cut back, 4 bases at V and 5 bases at J, with 15 bases in the middle. This CDR3 is 15 amino acids long. Germline values: CDR1 ENHRY, CDR2 SYGVKD. CDR3 loop: CAISARGADNNEQFF. The CDR3 DNA follows: TGTGCCATCAGTGCACGGGGAGCGGACAACAATGAGCAGTTCTTC.

The chain uses TRBV5-1 and TRBJ2-7; weak D call: TRBD1 (6 bases). Trimming removed 6 bases from V and 2 bases from J, with 15 bases in between. Germline assignment: CDR1 SGHRS and CDR2 YFSETQ. CDR3 length: 14 amino acids. CDR3 sequence (DNA): TGCGCCAGCAAGCAGGTTCAGGGGACCTACGAGCAGTACTTC. This translates into CASKQVQGTYEQYF.

V is TRBV11-3 and J is TRBJ2-1; 7 nucleotides match TRBD2. With V trimmed by 5 bases and J by 0 bases, 1 base remained unmatched. This CDR3 has 14 residues. Germline CDR1 is SGHNT and CDR2 is YENEEA. Here the CDR3 reads CASSRTSSYNEQFF. CDR3 nucleotides: TGTGCCAGCAGCCGGACTAGCTCCTACAATGAGCAGTTCTTC.

This sequence joins TRBV7-3 and TRBJ2-1, with 10 bases aligning to TRBD2. CDR3 size: 16 residues. Germline V gives CDR1 SGHTA, CDR2 FQGTGA. V dropped 0 bases and J dropped 5; count of bases not matched to a gene: 4. CDR3 sequence (DNA): TGTGCCAGCAGCTTAACTACCGGGACTAGCGACAATGAGCAGTTCTTC. Residues: CASSLTTGTSDNEQFF.

For the CDR3, the DNA is TGTGCCAGCAGCTTGTTCGGGGACACCTACGAGCAGTACTTC. Protein: CASSLFGDTYEQYF. The rearrangement links TRBV11-3 to TRBJ2-7; D possibly corresponds to TRBD1 (6 bases). The CDR3 contains 14 residues. Per the germline V gene, CDR1 is SGHNT and CDR2 is YENEEA. The V gene lost 3 bases and the J gene lost 2 bases, with 11 bases spanning the gap. Variable domain in full (rest from reference TRBV11-3 and TRBJ2-7): EAGVVQSPRYKIIEKKQPVAFWCNPISGHNTLYWYLQNLGQGPELLIRYENEEAVDDSQLPKDRFSAERLKGVDSTLKIQPAELGDSAVYLCASSLFGDTYEQYFGPGTRLTVT.

The chain uses TRBV28 and TRBJ1-6; a possible D gene is TRBD1 (5 bases). The V end was cut by 11 bases, the J end by 10 bases, with 18 bases between. Germline CDR1 reads MDHEN; CDR2 reads SYDVKM. There are 13 residues in the CDR3. The CDR3: CAAQGRSQSPLHF. CDR3 nucleotides: TGTGCCGCCCAGGGAAGGTCTCAGTCACCCCTCCACTTT. The entire variable domain, with the rest obtained from reference TRBV28 and TRBJ1-6, is as follows: DVKVTQSSRYLVKRTGEKVFLECVQDMDHENMFWYRQDPGLGLRLIYFSYDVKMKEKGDIPEGYSVSREKKERFSLILESASTNQTSMYLCAAQGRSQSPLHFGNGTRLTVT.

This chain joins TRBV2 and TRBJ2-3; 9 bases fit TRBD1. This CDR3 comprises 14 residues. Germline values: CDR1 SNHLY, CDR2 FYNNEI. After removal of 3 bases from V and 3 bases from J, the junction contained 1 base not matched to a gene. The CDR3 spells CASSEDRGTDTQYF. In nucleotides, the CDR3 is TGTGCCAGCAGTGAGGACAGGGGAACAGATACGCAGTATTTT. Filled out from reference TRBV2 and TRBJ2-3, the complete variable domain reads EPEVTQTPSHQVTQMGQEVILRCVPISNHLYFYWYRQILGQKVEFLVSFYNNEISEKSEIFDDQFSVERPDGSNFTLKIRSTKLEDSAMYFCASSEDRGTDTQYFGPGTRLTVL.

CDR3 loop: CASIRTLRNTEAFF. CDR3 bases: TGTGCCAGCATTCGAACACTGCGTAACACTGAAGCTTTCTTT. The rearrangement joins TRBV6-6 to TRBJ1-1; D ambiguous. Germline V lookup: CDR1 MNHNY, CDR2 SVGAGI (reference sequence). Trimming took off 7 bases at V and 2 bases at J, with 14 bases between the two ends. The CDR3 consists of 14 residues.

V and J are TRBV6-1 and TRBJ2-1; 13 nucleotides align to TRBD2. The length of the CDR3 is 18 residues. Germline CDR1 is MNHNS and CDR2 is SASEGT. Trimming cost V 0 bases and J 5 bases; bases outside gene matches: 7. This chain's CDR3 is CASSEAAPGLAGDNEQFF. CDR3 DNA: TGTGCCAGCAGTGAAGCCGCCCCCGGACTAGCGGGAGACAATGAGCAGTTCTTC.

This clone was counted once. This chain joins TRBV6-1 and TRBJ2-3; D gene unclear. This CDR3 has 12 residues. V gave up 6 bases and J gave up 0 bases, with 4 bases separating them. Germline CDR1 MNHNS, CDR2 SASEGT. The CDR3 DNA is TGTGCCAGCAGAAAGAGCACAGATACGCAGTATTTT. Translation: CASRKSTDTQYF.

The J gene is TRBJ2-5, the V gene TRBV2; 7 nucleotides line up with TRBD2. The germline V gene has CDR1 SNHLY and CDR2 FYNNEI. This CDR3 is 15 amino acids long. V gave up 5 bases and J gave up 1 base; unmatched junction bases: 7. CDR3 loop: CASSLTSARQETQYF. The DNA of the CDR3 is TGTGCCAGCAGTTTAACTAGCGCCCGCCAAGAGACCCAGTACTTC.

In this sample, this clone turned up once. The chain couples TRBV28 to TRBJ2-1, with D perhaps TRBD1 or TRBD2 (6 bases each). V was shortened by 5 bases and J by 10 bases, with 21 bases between the two germline ends. This CDR3 is 15 amino acids long. Per the germline V gene, CDR1 is MDHEN and CDR2 is SYDVKM. The CDR3 region has the DNA TGTGCCAGCAGTACCCCGGCCGGGGGCGTCGGGGAGCAGTTCTTC. Translating gives CASSTPAGGVGEQFF.

V and J are TRBV6-1 and TRBJ2-1; 11 bases align to TRBD2. Germline assignment: CDR1 MNHNS and CDR2 SASEGT. With V trimmed by 4 bases and J by 4 bases, 12 bases remained unmatched. The CDR3 runs 18 residues. The CDR3 DNA reads as TGTGCCAGCAGTGCCAGGGGGGGACTAGCGGCTATATACAATGAGCAGTTCTTC. Its translation is CASSARGGLAAIYNEQFF.

This clone was counted a single time. The gene calls are TRBV11-3 and TRBJ2-5; a weak D match, TRBD1 (7 bases). Germline CDR1 and CDR2: SGHNT and YENEEA. V lost 6 bases and J 2 bases, leaving 13 bases between the germline ends. The CDR3 is 14 residues long. CDR3: CASSRAGGQETQYF. The CDR3 coding sequence is TGTGCCAGCAGTCGAGCAGGGGGGCAAGAGACCCAGTACTTC.

This clone appeared once. The chain carries TRBV11-3 and TRBJ2-1; 16 nucleotides agree with TRBD2. Germline V gene sequence: CDR1 SGHNT, CDR2 YENEEA. There are 19 residues in the CDR3. Unmatched junction bases numbered 10, after V lost 1 base and J lost 7 bases. CDR3 sequence: CASSLGGTSGGARMNEQFF. CDR3 in DNA: TGTGCCAGCAGCTTAGGAGGGACTAGCGGGGGGGCCCGTATGAATGAGCAGTTCTTC.

The rearrangement joins TRBV5-1 to TRBJ1-6; D perhaps matches TRBD1 (6 bases). Trimming shortened V by 1 base and J by 10 bases, and 12 bases separated the two germline ends. The CDR3 spans 14 residues. Looked up from germline, CDR1 is SGHRS and CDR2 is YFSETQ. The CDR3 spells CASSLLQGESPLHF. The CDR3 nucleotides are TGCGCCAGCAGCTTGTTACAGGGTGAATCACCCCTCCACTTT.

J is TRBJ2-7 and V is TRBV7-2, with 7 nucleotides matching TRBD1. The CDR3 is 14 amino acids. V gave up 2 bases and J gave up 3 bases; unmatched junction bases: 4. CDR1 SGHTA and CDR2 FQGNSA come from the germline V gene. In DNA, the CDR3 is TGTGCCAGCAGCTTATCGGGACAGAACTACGAGCAGTACTTC. As protein: CASSLSGQNYEQYF.

This clone was seen once. The chain is built from TRBV9 and TRBJ1-1; D perhaps matches TRBD1 (6 bases). V was pared by 1 base and J by 3 bases, with 10 bases between. The CDR3 runs to 14 residues. The V gene's germline CDR1 is SGDLS and CDR2 YYNGEE. The CDR3 DNA is TGTGCCAGCAGCGTACGACAGGCCGACACTGAAGCTTTCTTT. Amino acids: CASSVRQADTEAFF.

In its sample, this clone was seen once. V usage is TRBV7-8 and J usage is TRBJ1-5; D remains ambiguous. Germline V lookup: CDR1 SGHVS, CDR2 FQNEAQ. The CDR3 is 16 amino acids. V was clipped by 2 bases and J by 0 bases, with 11 bases between them. The CDR3 coding sequence is TGTGCCAGCAGCTTACTGGCCCTCGGTAGCAATCAGCCCCAGCATTTT. This codes for CASSLLALGSNQPQHF.